This TCR beta chain emerged from a study of response to subunit inactivated influenza vaccine. Trimming pared 9 bases from V and 4 bases from J, leaving 18 bases between. This CDR3 is 14 amino acids long. In germline, CDR1 is SNHLY, CDR2 FYNNEI. This clonotype has just a few counts. Its antigen is still unknown. TCRdb called the RT-PCR reads again in MiXCR, with one record for every CDR3 protein. The table has over 400,000 distinct CDR3 sequences, approximately 11% seen once; the top ten hold approximately 12%. Whole-study findings and limits: New T cells are recruited in small numbers by each seasonal influenza vaccination, according to the authors' suggestion.

The chain recombines TRBV2 with TRBJ1-2; weak D call: TRBD1 (6 bases). This sample comprised PBMCs from blood, obtained 35 to 45 days after vaccination. The clonotype comes from a man aged 50-60 years who received an inactivated influenza vaccine. CDR3: CASTGQSGVYGYTF. DNA for the CDR3: TGTGCCAGTACAGGACAGTCTGGGGTCTATGGCTACACCTTC.